This TCR beta chain was documented in a study of OX40 agonist ivuxolimab in advanced cancers. Generated by immunoSEQ multiplex PCR, the TCRdb table keeps only in-frame clones and is missing some. The profile shows fewer than 45,000 clones, 70% to 90% of them singletons. This receptor was identified in an adult with an advanced solid tumor such as melanoma, head and neck, liver or kidney cancer. The sequencing here drew on CD4+ or CD8+ T cells sorted from blood, taken in a trial of the OX40 agonist ivuxolimab.

The CDR3 spells CASSYSRYRGLTEAFF. The CDR3 bases are TGTGCCAGCAGTTACTCGAGATACAGGGGTTTGACTGAAGCTTTCTTT. V is TRBV6-5 and J is TRBJ1-1, with 7 bases matching TRBD1. The length of the CDR3 is 16 residues. Germline assignment: CDR1 MNHEY and CDR2 SVGAGI. The ends lost 0 bases at V and 5 bases at J; junction bases unmatched: 9.